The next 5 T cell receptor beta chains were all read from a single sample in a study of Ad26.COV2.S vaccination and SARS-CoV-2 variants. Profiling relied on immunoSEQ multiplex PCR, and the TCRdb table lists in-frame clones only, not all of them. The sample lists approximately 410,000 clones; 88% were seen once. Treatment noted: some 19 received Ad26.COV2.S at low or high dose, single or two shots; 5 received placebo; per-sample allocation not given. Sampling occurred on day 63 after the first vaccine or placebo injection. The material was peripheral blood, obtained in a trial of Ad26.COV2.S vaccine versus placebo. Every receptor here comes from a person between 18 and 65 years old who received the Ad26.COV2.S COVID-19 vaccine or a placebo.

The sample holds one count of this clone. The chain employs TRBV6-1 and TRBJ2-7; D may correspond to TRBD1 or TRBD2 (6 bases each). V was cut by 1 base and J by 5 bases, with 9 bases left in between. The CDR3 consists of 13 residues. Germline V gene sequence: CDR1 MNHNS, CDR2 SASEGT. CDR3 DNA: TGTGCCAGCAGTGAAGGGGGGGCCCACGAGCAGTACTTC. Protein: CASSEGGAHEQYF.

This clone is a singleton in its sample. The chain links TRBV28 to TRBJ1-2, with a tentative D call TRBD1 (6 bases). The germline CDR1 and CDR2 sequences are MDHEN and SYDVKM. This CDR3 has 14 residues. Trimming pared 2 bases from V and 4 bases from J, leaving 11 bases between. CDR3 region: CASSLTGQPYGYTF. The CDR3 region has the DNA TGTGCCAGCAGTTTAACCGGACAGCCCTATGGCTACACCTTC.

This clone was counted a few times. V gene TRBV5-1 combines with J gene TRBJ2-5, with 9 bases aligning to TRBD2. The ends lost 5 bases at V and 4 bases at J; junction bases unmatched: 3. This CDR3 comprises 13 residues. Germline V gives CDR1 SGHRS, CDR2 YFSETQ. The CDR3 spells CASSQRGVETQYF. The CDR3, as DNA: TGCGCCAGCAGTCAGCGGGGGGTAGAGACCCAGTACTTC.

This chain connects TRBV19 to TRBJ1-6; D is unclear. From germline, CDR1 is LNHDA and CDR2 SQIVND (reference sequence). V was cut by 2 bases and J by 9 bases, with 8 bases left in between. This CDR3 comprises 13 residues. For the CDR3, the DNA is TGTGCCAGTAGTATAAGCGTAACTTCACCCCTCCACTTT. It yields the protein CASSISVTSPLHF.

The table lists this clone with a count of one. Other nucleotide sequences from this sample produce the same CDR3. CDR3 region: CSVDSGANVLTF. The CDR3 region has the DNA TGCAGCGTTGATTCAGGGGCCAACGTCCTGACTTTC. The chain is built from TRBV29-1 and TRBJ2-6; D remains ambiguous. V lost 3 bases and J 4 bases, leaving 4 bases between the germline ends. The CDR3 totals 12 residues. From germline, CDR1 is SQVTM and CDR2 ANQGSEA.